What follows describes a single TCR beta chain. Its specificity is unknown. The sample comes from a study of cytomegalovirus exposure and HLA in healthy donors. In the study overall: A prior analysis found about 110 million unique TCR beta sequences from some 200 million T cells.

V lost 5 bases and J lost 1; bases outside the gene matches: 6. CDR3 length: 16 residues. CDR1 is LNHDA, CDR2 SQIVND, per germline (reference sequence). PCR used 60 Vbeta primers and 13 Jbeta primers. This table comes from immunoSEQ multiplex PCR, and its TCRdb copy is limited to in-frame clones, with some not included. Here the sample spans some 130,000 clones, more than 65% being singletons. The study's findings and limits: In a later analysis, donors in an Asian-associated ancestry cluster reportedly had fewer N-insertions in productive TCRs than the cohort mean.

The source of this sequence is a male donor in good health and CMV-seropositive. Sequencing was carried out using PBMCs. This chain joins TRBV19 and TRBJ2-3; TRBD2 aligns across 10 bases. CDR3 sequence reads: CASSEQGTSGTDTQYF. CDR3 sequence (DNA): TGTGCCAGTAGTGAGCAAGGGACTAGCGGCACAGATACGCAGTATTTT.